Shown below are 19 T cell receptor beta chains from a single sample sequenced in a study of CD8 T cells in ankylosing spondylitis listed by TCRdb under 2017. What the research found in general, with its limitations: A TCR beta motif made up of seven or eight highly homologous amino acid variants appeared to be characteristic of blood from ankylosing spondylitis patients.

Libraries were built with 5' RACE. The data were produced on an Illumina HiSeq 2500. The raw public data were reprocessed by TCRdb itself: fastp quality trimming at Q25, MiXCR clonotype calling, in-frame beta chains only. For every CDR3 protein sequence, its rows merge into one entry that carries the most common genes and DNA. The sample yields approximately 520,000 distinct CDR3 sequences; 5.3% were counted once. The biggest ten clones account for roughly 3.5% of the sample. These receptors are not linked to any known antigen. Sequencing was carried out using blood, either unsorted or a sorted T cell fraction (not recorded which). The receptor source for this set is a male donor with ankylosing spondylitis.

This clonotype was detected ten times or more. The chain is built from TRBV11-2 and TRBJ2-3, with 8 bases that match TRBD1. After removal of 2 bases from V and 3 bases from J, the junction contained 13 bases not matched to a gene. The CDR3 consists of 18 residues. Germline assignment: CDR1 SGHAT and CDR2 FQNNGV. The CDR3 DNA reads as TGTGCCAGCAGCTTATTTTCAGGGGGCACGGGCAGGACAGATACGCAGTATTTT. This sequence encodes CASSLFSGGTGRTDTQYF. Using reference TRBV11-2 and TRBJ2-3 for the parts outside the CDR3, the full variable domain is EAGVAQSPRYKIIEKRQSVAFWCNPISGHATLYWYQQILGQGPKLLIQFQNNGVVDDSQLPKDRFSAERLKGVDSTLKIQPAKLEDSAVYLCASSLFSGGTGRTDTQYFGPGTRLTVL.

In this sample, this clonotype turned up many times. The chain recombines TRBV29-1 with TRBJ2-3, with D maybe TRBD2 (7 bases). Germline assignment: CDR1 SQVTM and CDR2 ANQGSEA. Trimming removed 4 bases at V and 1 base at J, with 9 bases between. This CDR3 contains 13 residues. CDR3 in amino acids: CSVGGGRTDTQYF. CDR3 DNA: TGCAGCGTTGGGGGGGGGCGCACAGATACGCAGTATTTT.

The chain uses TRBV29-1 and TRBJ2-1; a possible D gene is TRBD1 (5 bases). Germline CDR1 is SQVTM and CDR2 is ANQGSEA. This CDR3 is built from 13 residues. V dropped 4 bases and J dropped 9 bases, with 16 bases sitting between them. CDR3 nucleotides: TGCAGCGTTGGGCAGGGTACAGGCGGTGAGCAGTTCTTC. Residues: CSVGQGTGGEQFF.

This clonotype came up many times. The chain joins TRBV7-8 to TRBJ2-7; D perhaps matches TRBD2 (5 bases). Germline assignment: CDR1 SGHVS and CDR2 FQNEAQ. V lost 5 bases and J lost 0, with 8 bases in between. The CDR3 runs to 13 residues. For the CDR3, the DNA is TGTGCCAGCAGCGGCGGGCACTCCTACGAGCAGTACTTC. Encoded protein: CASSGGHSYEQYF.

This clonotype was recorded at least ten times. The chain couples TRBV20-1 to TRBJ1-2; D is unresolved. V was shortened by 2 bases and J by 1 base, with 5 bases between the two germline ends. The V gene's germline CDR1 is DFQATT and CDR2 SNEGSKA (reference sequence). The CDR3 consists of 12 residues. In DNA form, the CDR3 reads TGCAGTGCTAGAAACTATAACTATGGCTACACCTTC. It translates to CSARNYNYGYTF.

This clonotype showed up many times. This chain uses TRBV6-4 with TRBJ2-1; TRBD2 aligns across 8 bases. Germline CDR1 reads MRHNA; CDR2 reads SNTAGT. Trimming cost V 3 bases and J 0 bases; bases outside gene matches: 4. CDR3 length: 16 residues. This CDR3 reads CASSEGAGVSYNEQFF. The CDR3 DNA follows: TGTGCCAGCAGTGAAGGAGCGGGAGTCTCCTACAATGAGCAGTTCTTC.

This clonotype has at least ten counts. The rearrangement joins TRBV5-1 to TRBJ1-1; D uncertain. The germline V and J ends were trimmed by 1 base and 1 base, with 8 bases remaining between them. In germline, CDR1 is SGHRS, CDR2 YFSETQ. CDR3 length: 14 residues. The CDR3 is CASSLLDRNTEAFF. The DNA of the CDR3 is TGCGCCAGCAGCTTGTTGGACCGGAACACTGAAGCTTTCTTT.

This clonotype appeared many times. This chain connects TRBV27 to TRBJ2-5; D unclear. V was trimmed by 4 bases and J by 5 bases, leaving 17 bases between them. The CDR3 length is 15 residues. CDR1 and CDR2 from the germline V gene are MNHEY and SMNVEV (reference sequence). DNA of the CDR3: TGTGCCAGCAGTTCATCCGACCAGAATAGGGAGACCCAGTACTTC. Protein product: CASSSSDQNRETQYF.

This clonotype was picked up many times. The chain uses TRBV28 and TRBJ2-1, with 13 bases aligning to TRBD2. The trim removed 4 bases at V and 1 base at J, leaving 4 bases unmatched. CDR1 and CDR2 from the germline V gene are MDHEN and SYDVKM. The CDR3 length is 17 residues. CDR3: CASSSTSGRTSYNEQFF. For the CDR3, the DNA is TGTGCCAGCAGTTCGACTAGCGGGAGGACGTCCTACAATGAGCAGTTCTTC.

Ten or more counts support this clonotype. This rearrangement joins TRBV20-1 to TRBJ1-1, with a possible D match to TRBD1 (5 bases). The CDR3 sequence is 14 residues long. Germline lookup yields CDR1 DFQATT and CDR2 SNEGSKA (reference sequence). V was shortened by 3 bases and J by 6 bases, with 17 bases between the two germline ends. The CDR3 spells CSASPRAWGPEAFF. The CDR3 DNA is TGCAGTGCTAGCCCCAGGGCCTGGGGTCCTGAAGCTTTCTTT.

In its sample, this clonotype was seen many times. This chain connects TRBV5-1 to TRBJ2-2; 7 bases are a match to TRBD2. Germline CDR1 and CDR2: SGHRS and YFSETQ. Trimming removed 3 bases from V and 1 base from J; junction bases left unmatched: 3. This CDR3 region has 15 residues. The chain's CDR3 is CASSSLAGNTGELFF. For the CDR3, the DNA is TGCGCCAGCAGCTCATTAGCGGGGAACACCGGGGAGCTGTTTTTT.

This clonotype was observed many times. The gene calls are TRBV4-3 and TRBJ2-3, with 12 bases that match TRBD2. V lost 6 bases, J lost 5 bases, and 6 bases stayed unmatched. The CDR3 totals 15 residues. Per germline, CDR1 LGHNA and CDR2 YSLEER. The CDR3 loop is CASSPTSGSQDTQYF. The CDR3 DNA is TGCGCCAGCAGTCCGACTAGCGGGAGTCAAGATACGCAGTATTTT.

The V call is TRBV6-6, the J call TRBJ2-7, with D maybe TRBD2 (6 bases). The germline CDR1 and CDR2 sequences are MNHNY and SVGAGI (reference sequence). Between the trimmed V and J ends, which lost 0 bases and 4 bases, there was a span of 7 bases. CDR3 length equals 13 residues. The CDR3 DNA is TGTGCCAGCAGTTACTCGGAGGGTTACGAGCAGTACTTC. Its translation is CASSYSEGYEQYF.

This clonotype was picked up many times. The chain joins TRBV7-9 to TRBJ1-6; D gene uncertain. Germline V CDR1 and CDR2: SEHNR, FQNEAQ (reference sequence). This CDR3 is built from 13 residues. The V end lost 1 base, the J end lost 13 bases, and 11 bases lay between the germline ends. Here the CDR3 DNA reads TGTGCCAGCAGCTTAGAATCTATTTTCCCCCTCCACTTT. Residues: CASSLESIFPLHF. The full variable domain, in which reference TRBV7-9 and TRBJ1-6 provide the parts outside the CDR3, is DTGVSQNPRHKITKRGQNVTFRCDPISEHNRLYWYRQTLGQGPEFLTYFQNEAQLEKSRLLSDRFSAERPKGSFSTLEIQRTEQGDSAMYLCASSLESIFPLHFGNGTRLTVT.

The chain has TRBV6-5 and TRBJ2-3, with TRBD2 matching 9 bases. The CDR3 covers 17 residues. CDR1 is MNHEY and CDR2 is SVGAGI in the germline V gene. Losses at the gene ends were 0 bases for V and 3 bases for J; bases not matched to a gene: 7. CDR3 sequence: CASSYSGLAGRTDTQYF. DNA of the CDR3: TGTGCCAGCAGTTACTCCGGGCTAGCGGGGAGAACAGATACGCAGTATTTT.

This clonotype was detected ten times or more. The V call is TRBV12-3 or TRBV12-4, the J call TRBJ2-7; D unclear. Trimming took off 2 bases at V and 1 base at J, with 9 bases between the two ends. The CDR3 contains 14 residues. Here the CDR3 DNA reads TGTGCCAGCAGTTTATCAGACTCGTCCTACGAGCAGTACTTC. Its protein is CASSLSDSSYEQYF.

This clonotype has a handful of counts. This chain joins TRBV29-1 and TRBJ2-3; TRBD2 agrees at 8 bases. The CDR3 has 14 amino acids. The V and J ends lost 4 bases and 6 bases, in that order; junction bases with no gene match: 9. The V gene's germline CDR1 is SQVTM and CDR2 ANQGSEA. The CDR3 sequence is CSVVRIGGADTQYF. The DNA of the CDR3 is TGCAGCGTTGTCCGGATCGGGGGGGCGGATACGCAGTATTTT.

This clonotype appeared many times. This chain links TRBV27 with TRBJ1-6; 11 bases fit TRBD1. V lost 3 bases to trimming and J lost 9 bases; unmatched junction nucleotides: 16. CDR1 and CDR2 (germline): MNHEY, SMNVEV (reference sequence). This CDR3 has 19 residues. CDR3 sequence (DNA): TGTGCCAGCAGTTTGGACAGGGGGCGCCGTTTAGGGTCTGTTTCACCCCTCCACTTT. Amino acids: CASSLDRGRRLGSVSPLHF.

This clonotype was seen many times. The chain has TRBV7-6 and TRBJ2-5; 7 bases map to TRBD2. The V segment lost 0 bases and the J segment 8 bases; nucleotides outside the gene matches: 6. Germline loops: CDR1 SGHVS, CDR2 FNYEAQ. This CDR3 is built from 14 residues. The CDR3 DNA sequence: TGTGCCAGCAGCTTAGCGGGCAGGGAGGGAACCCAGTACTTC. Its translation is CASSLAGREGTQYF.